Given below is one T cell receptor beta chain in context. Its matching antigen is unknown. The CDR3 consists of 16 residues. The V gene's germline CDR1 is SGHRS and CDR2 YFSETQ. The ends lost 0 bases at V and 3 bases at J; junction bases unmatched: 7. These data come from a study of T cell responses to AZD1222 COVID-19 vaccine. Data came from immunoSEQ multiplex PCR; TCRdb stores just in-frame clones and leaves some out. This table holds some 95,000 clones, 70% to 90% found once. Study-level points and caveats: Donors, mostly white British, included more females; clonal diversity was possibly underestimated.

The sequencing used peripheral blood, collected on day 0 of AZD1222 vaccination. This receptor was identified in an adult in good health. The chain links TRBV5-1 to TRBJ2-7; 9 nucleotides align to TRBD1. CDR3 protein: CASSLAGQGGYYEQYF. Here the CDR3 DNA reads TGCGCCAGCAGCTTGGCGGGACAGGGAGGGTACTACGAGCAGTACTTC.